Below, 10 T cell receptor beta chains from the same sample are listed, as sequenced in a study of identical twins. One entry per CDR3 protein results from TCRdb running MiXCR on the 5' RACE reads. Here the sample spans hundreds of thousands of distinct CDR3 sequences, around an eighth being singletons. The material sequenced was memory (CD45RO+) T cells sorted from blood. These receptors were taken from a young woman in good health.

This chain connects TRBV3-1 to TRBJ2-7; 9 nucleotides agree with TRBD2. CDR3 length: 15 amino acids. V was pared by 5 bases and J by 1 base, with 6 bases of the junction left unmatched. The germline CDR1 and CDR2 sequences are LGHDT and YNNKEL (reference sequence). The CDR3 region is CASSYGLAQSYEQYF. The CDR3 DNA is TGTGCCAGCAGCTATGGACTAGCGCAATCCTACGAGCAGTACTTC.

This sequence joins TRBV6-1 and TRBJ2-1, with 9 bases identical to TRBD1. Germline V lookup: CDR1 MNHNS, CDR2 SASEGT. CDR3 length equals 15 residues. Unmatched junction bases numbered 8, after V lost 5 bases and J lost 6 bases. CDR3 sequence: CASSRDRVYPNEQFF. CDR3 nucleotide sequence: TGTGCCAGCAGTAGGGACAGGGTGTATCCCAATGAGCAGTTCTTC.

The chain uses TRBV29-1 and TRBJ2-3, with 9 bases that match TRBD1. Germline-derived CDR1 and CDR2 are SQVTM and ANQGSEA. J gave up 5 bases and V 4 bases, and 7 bases lay outside the gene matches. CDR3 length equals 14 residues. The DNA of the CDR3 is TGCAGCGTTGGTGACAGGGGGGTTGGAGATACGCAGTATTTT. Protein product: CSVGDRGVGDTQYF.

This clonotype was detected many times. The chain combines TRBV20-1 with TRBJ2-1, with 8 positions matching TRBD2. Germline trimming cut 2 bases from V and 6 bases from J; bases unmatched to any gene: 6. CDR3 length: 14 amino acids. Germline assignment: CDR1 DFQATT and CDR2 SNEGSKA (reference sequence). CDR3 bases: TGCAGTGCTAGATTCGGACTAGCAGGCAATGAGCAGTTCTTC. This codes for CSARFGLAGNEQFF.

This clonotype occurred many times. V is TRBV12-3 or TRBV12-4 and J is TRBJ2-4; the D is unclear. The CDR3 has 14 residues. The V end lost 3 bases, the J end lost 0 bases, and 6 bases lay between the germline ends. The DNA for the CDR3 is TGTGCCAGCAGTTTCGGTCTAGCCAAAAACATTCAGTACTTC. This sequence encodes CASSFGLAKNIQYF.

V gene TRBV7-2 combines with J gene TRBJ1-2; perhaps TRBD1 as D (5 bases). This CDR3 is built from 12 residues. CDR1 SGHTA and CDR2 FQGNSA come from the germline V gene. Trimming shortened V by 5 bases and J by 8 bases, and 12 bases separated the two germline ends. In DNA, the CDR3 is TGTGCCAGCAGCCTCGGGACGCCCGGCTACACCTTC. It specifies CASSLGTPGYTF. Based on the CDR3 plus reference TRBV7-2 and TRBJ1-2, the full variable domain is GAGVSQSPSNKVTEKGKDVELRCDPISGHTALYWYRQSLGQGLEFLIYFQGNSAPDKSGLPSDRFSAERTGGSVSTLTIQRTQQEDSAVYLCASSLGTPGYTFGSGTRLTVV.

This clonotype has more than one count but fewer than ten. The chain combines TRBV7-2 with TRBJ2-5; maybe TRBD1 (6 bases). V was trimmed by 4 bases and J by 4 bases, leaving 16 bases between them. The CDR3 loop spans 15 amino acids. In germline, CDR1 is SGHTA, CDR2 FQGNSA. The CDR3 sequence is CASSSQGIRGETQYF. The CDR3 nucleotides read TGTGCCAGCAGCTCGCAGGGGATCAGGGGAGAGACCCAGTACTTC.

The J gene is TRBJ2-7, the V gene TRBV6-2 or TRBV6-3; D remains unclear. The germline gives CDR1 MNHEY, CDR2 SVGEGT. Trimming pared 7 bases from V and 3 bases from J, leaving 10 bases between. The CDR3 length is 12 residues. The CDR3 here is CASTQSIYEQYF. The CDR3 bases are TGTGCCAGCACTCAGTCCATCTACGAGCAGTACTTC.

The rearrangement joins TRBV24-1 to TRBJ2-7; D perhaps matches TRBD1 (5 bases). The CDR3 is 14 amino acids. Germline lookup yields CDR1 KGHDR and CDR2 SFDVKD. V was trimmed by 10 bases and J by 1 base, leaving 16 bases between them. In DNA, the CDR3 is TGTGCCACTGTCCGGAGACAGAGATCCTACGAGCAGTACTTC. Its protein product is CATVRRQRSYEQYF.

This clonotype was detected a few times. This chain joins TRBV7-2 and TRBJ2-1, with 7 bases lining up with TRBD2. CDR1 is SGHTA, CDR2 FQGNSA, per germline. This CDR3 comprises 15 residues. The J segment lost 7 bases and the V segment lost 2 bases, leaving 8 bases of the junction unmatched. The CDR3 DNA follows: TGTGCCAGCAGCTTATTAGCGGGTCTCGGTAATGAGCAGTTCTTC. Protein sequence: CASSLLAGLGNEQFF.